This entry lists 6 T cell receptor beta chains sequenced from one sample in a study of cytomegalovirus exposure and HLA in healthy donors (TCRdb year 2017). The library was prepared using the immunoSEQ multiplex PCR assay. For the multiplex PCR, a mixture combining 60 forward primers for TCR Vbeta segments and 13 reverse primers for TCR Jbeta segments was used. TCRdb obtained this table from immuneACCESS and retained in-frame rearrangements with V and J assigned. These tables miss some clones; where compared with another copy, unresolved V genes account for less than half of the shortfall, and the remainder is unexplained. This sample gives roughly 180,000 clones in total; roughly 84% of them show up just once. Under 1.1% of the sample goes to the ten largest clones. Sequenced: PBMCs. The receptors shown here come from a man aged 25-40 years in good health and CMV-seronegative.

The chain uses TRBV7-9 and TRBJ2-5; no reliable D call. With the DNA end fitting TRBJ2-7 better, the J assignment may be wrong. Germline CDR1 SEHNR, CDR2 FQNEAQ (reference sequence). This CDR3 has 11 amino acids. CDR3 sequence reads: CASSTKYEQYF. CDR3 DNA sequence: TGTGCCAGCAGCACCAAGTACGAGCAGTACTTC.

In nucleotides, the CDR3 is TGTGCCTGGAGTGGGGGACTAGCGGAAAAGGGAGCCAAAAACATTCAGTACTTC. It translates to CAWSGGLAEKGAKNIQYF. The V and J genes are TRBV30 and TRBJ2-4, with 11 bases that match TRBD2. Germline V gene lookup returns CDR1 GTSNPN and CDR2 SVGIG (reference sequence). V shed 1 base and J 0 bases; nucleotides not matched to a gene: 8. CDR3 length: 18 residues.

The CDR3 DNA reads TGTGCCAGCAGCTTGGGAGTTACAGATACGCAGTATTTT. This gives the protein CASSLGVTDTQYF. The chain uses TRBV7-3 and TRBJ2-3, with D tentatively TRBD2 (5 bases). Trimming took 3 bases from V and 3 from J, leaving 7 bases between them. CDR3 size: 13 residues. Germline V gene lookup returns CDR1 SGHTA and CDR2 FQGTGA.

This clone was seen only a few times. CDR3 amino acids: CASSTRKGGASGANVLTF. The CDR3 DNA follows: TGTGCCAGCAGCACCCGAAAGGGTGGGGCTTCTGGGGCCAACGTCCTGACTTTC. This chain connects TRBV28 to TRBJ2-6, with D maybe TRBD1 (5 bases). The CDR3 spans 18 residues. V lost 6 bases and J lost 1, with 19 bases in between. Germline V gene data show CDR1 as MDHEN and CDR2 as SYDVKM.

This chain links TRBV29-1 with TRBJ1-4; maybe TRBD1 (6 bases). The V gene lost 4 bases and the J gene lost 8 bases, with 14 bases spanning the gap. Germline loops: CDR1 SQVTM, CDR2 ANQGSEA. The CDR3 covers 13 residues. The CDR3 here is CSVVGGAREKLFF. The CDR3 DNA is TGCAGCGTTGTTGGGGGGGCCAGGGAAAAACTGTTTTTT.

The chain carries TRBV5-1 and TRBJ2-1; 13 bases map to TRBD2. Germline CDR1 reads SGHRS; CDR2 reads YFSETQ. J gave up 6 bases and V 4 bases, and 4 bases lay outside the gene matches. The CDR3 consists of 15 residues. CDR3 protein: CASSLRTSGSNEQFF. The CDR3 nucleotides are TGCGCCAGCAGCCTCCGGACTAGCGGGAGCAATGAGCAGTTCTTC.